Given below is one T cell receptor beta chain in context. These data belong to a study of blood T cell repertoires in COVID-19. Study information: Sites in the United States, Italy and Spain provided acute and convalescent COVID-19 samples.

Repertoires were generated with immunoSEQ multiplex PCR, while TCRdb's copy carries only in-frame clones and drops some. The sample records about 280,000 clones, approximately 89% being singletons. V lost 7 bases and J lost 3; bases outside the gene matches: 5. Germline V lookup: CDR1 SGHAT, CDR2 FQNNGV. This CDR3 contains 14 residues. Specimen: peripheral blood. The sequence was obtained from a woman in her thirties with COVID-19, enrolled during active disease. This chain links TRBV11-2 with TRBJ2-2; TRBD2 agrees at 7 bases. The CDR3 loop is CASTHRGDTGELFF. As DNA, the CDR3 is TGTGCCAGCACCCATCGGGGGGACACCGGGGAGCTGTTTTTT.